These T cell receptor beta chains were read from a single sample in a study of blood T cell repertoires in COVID-19. The data were produced by immunoSEQ multiplex PCR, yet TCRdb's version contains in-frame clones alone and is incomplete. This sample has 350,000 to 400,000 clones; approximately 90% occur once, and the top ten carry around 0.86%. Sample: PBMCs or T cells enriched from blood (not recorded which). The receptors were sampled from a middle-aged woman who had been exposed to COVID-19. CDR3s include the opening cysteine and the closing phenylalanine or tryptophan. The D gene is left open where the match is weak. Rows may omit the clone size; those that give it use once, few, many or a size class.

TRBV12-3/TRBV12-4	.	.	TRBJ1-1	CASSPTGNTEAFF
TRBV19	.	.	TRBJ2-2	CASRGGGLYTGELFF
TRBV4-3	TRBD2	.	TRBJ2-2	CASSQDTETSGRITGELFF
TRBV10-3	TRBD2	.	TRBJ2-1	CAISESTLRGAYNEQFF
TRBV3-1/TRBV3-2	TRBD2	.	TRBJ2-1	CASEVQAGGREQFF
TRBV7-8	.	.	TRBJ1-1	CASSPNRENTEAFF
TRBV30	TRBD1	.	TRBJ1-1	CAWSRRRDSRNTEAFF
TRBV5-6	.	.	TRBJ2-7	CASSFIQVGWYEQYF
TRBV18	.	.	TRBJ2-1	CASSPTRYNEQFF
TRBV6-6	TRBD1	.	TRBJ1-1	CASGKIGQGNTEAFF
TRBV6-1	.	.	TRBJ2-3	CASSEREFPSTDTQYF
TRBV27	TRBD2	.	TRBJ2-7	CASSPSGLAPYEQYF
TRBV5-4	.	.	TRBJ2-5	CASSLKSGGETQYF
TRBV5-5	.	.	TRBJ2-2	CASTRKGREDIGELFF
TRBV7-9	.	.	TRBJ2-2	CASSLSSSPYGELFF
TRBV3-1/TRBV3-2	.	.	TRBJ1-2	CASSPSRGRSSYGYTF
TRBV6-5	TRBD2	.	TRBJ2-1	CASSYSGGRSYNEQFF
TRBV18	TRBD1	once	TRBJ1-4	CASSPMDDGQGGKLFF
TRBV3-1/TRBV3-2	.	.	TRBJ1-2	CASSSGRGRGYDGYTF
TRBV7-2	.	.	TRBJ2-3	CASSSISGTDTQYF
TRBV5-1	TRBD1	.	TRBJ2-7	CASSLGQGTSYEQYF
TRBV5-1	.	.	TRBJ1-2	CASSPRPGGDYGYTF